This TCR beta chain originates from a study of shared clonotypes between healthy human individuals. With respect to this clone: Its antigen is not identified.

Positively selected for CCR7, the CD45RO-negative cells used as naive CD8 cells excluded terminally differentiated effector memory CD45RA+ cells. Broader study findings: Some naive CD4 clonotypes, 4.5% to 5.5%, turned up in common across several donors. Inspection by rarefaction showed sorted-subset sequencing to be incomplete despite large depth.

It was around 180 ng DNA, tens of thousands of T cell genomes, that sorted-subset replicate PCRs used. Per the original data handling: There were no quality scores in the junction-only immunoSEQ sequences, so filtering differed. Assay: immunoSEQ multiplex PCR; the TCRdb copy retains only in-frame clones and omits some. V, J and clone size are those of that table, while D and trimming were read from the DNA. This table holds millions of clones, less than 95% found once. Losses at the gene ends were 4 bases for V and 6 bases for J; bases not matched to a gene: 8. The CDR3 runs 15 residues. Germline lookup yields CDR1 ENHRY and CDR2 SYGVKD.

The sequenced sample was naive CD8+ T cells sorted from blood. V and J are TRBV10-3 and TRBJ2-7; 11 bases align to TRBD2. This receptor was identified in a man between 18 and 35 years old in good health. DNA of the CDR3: TGTGCCATCAGTGTCCCAACTAGCGGGAGAGGCGAGCAGTACTTC. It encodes CAISVPTSGRGEQYF.